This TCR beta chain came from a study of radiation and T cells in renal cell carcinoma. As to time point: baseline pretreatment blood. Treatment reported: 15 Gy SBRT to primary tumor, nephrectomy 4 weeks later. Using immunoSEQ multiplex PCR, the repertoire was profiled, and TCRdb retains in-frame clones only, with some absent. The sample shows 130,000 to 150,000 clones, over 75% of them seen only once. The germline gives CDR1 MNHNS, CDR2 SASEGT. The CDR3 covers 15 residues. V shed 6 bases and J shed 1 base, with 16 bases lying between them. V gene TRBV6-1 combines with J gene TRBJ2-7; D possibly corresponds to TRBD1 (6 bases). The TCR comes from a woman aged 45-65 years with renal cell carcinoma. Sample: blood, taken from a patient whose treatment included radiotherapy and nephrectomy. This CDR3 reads CASRTGTSSSYEQYF. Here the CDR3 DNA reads TGTGCCAGCAGGACCGGGACATCTAGTTCCTACGAGCAGTACTTC.